These 7 T cell receptor beta chains were all obtained from the same sample, sequenced in a study of beta chain features in type 1 diabetes. Notes on the study in general: People with Type 1 diabetes carried modestly yet significantly shorter TCRB CDR3s in all four CD4+ subsets.

The study reverse transcribed the entire isolated RNA, so it sequenced expressed TCRB transcripts. Sequencing was performed with immunoSEQ multiplex PCR; in TCRdb, only in-frame clones are kept and a portion is missing. Here the sample spans more than 250,000 clones, 20% to 25% being singletons. No antigen has been identified for these receptors. What was sequenced was naive CD4+ T cells from blood. These receptors were obtained from a woman in her 30s with type 1 diabetes.

This clone has just a few counts. The rearrangement links TRBV30 to TRBJ1-4; 7 positions agree with TRBD1. The V gene end was trimmed by 3 bases and the J gene end by 4 bases; junction bases not matched to a gene: 5. Germline V gene lookup returns CDR1 GTSNPN and CDR2 SVGIG (reference sequence). The CDR3 contains 14 residues. The CDR3 here is CAWSRGKGNEKLFF. CDR3 in DNA: TGTGCCTGGAGCAGGGGGAAGGGTAATGAAAAACTGTTTTTT.

This clone was seen more than once but under ten times. The V call is TRBV1, the J call TRBJ1-2; TRBD1 reflects the table's D call only, with no check against the DNA. TRBV1 is described as a pseudogene. This CDR3 is built from 14 residues. The CDR3 sequence is CTSSQSDSFYGYTF. The CDR3 DNA reads as TGCACCAGCAGCCAATCCGACAGCTTCTATGGCTACACCTTC.

The sample holds a few counts of this clone. The genes are TRBV5-1 and TRBJ2-1; weak D call: TRBD1 (6 bases). V was clipped by 4 bases and J by 2 bases, with 16 bases between them. This CDR3 is built from 16 residues. Per germline, CDR1 SGHRS and CDR2 YFSETQ. CDR3 DNA: TGCGCCAGCAGCCCAGGGGCCGCCGGACCCTACAATGAGCAGTTCTTC. Protein sequence: CASSPGAAGPYNEQFF.

The chain uses TRBV28 and TRBJ2-7; 9 bases are shared with TRBD1. CDR3 length equals 15 residues. J was trimmed by 7 bases and V by 8 bases; bases with no gene match: 15. Germline CDR1 is MDHEN and CDR2 is SYDVKM. In DNA form, the CDR3 reads TGTGCCAGCGAGACATCCGGGACAGGGAAGGAAGAGCAGTACTTC. Protein product: CASETSGTGKEEQYF.

This clone has just a few counts. The V and J genes are TRBV29-1 and TRBJ2-2; a weak D match, TRBD2 (8 bases). The CDR3 covers 16 residues. V dropped 6 bases and J dropped 6 bases, with 23 bases sitting between them. Germline loops: CDR1 SQVTM, CDR2 ANQGSEA. The CDR3 coding sequence is TGCAGCGTCGGGGAGGGGGCTAGCGGGTCCCCCGGGGAGCTGTTTTTT. Its translation: CSVGEGASGSPGELFF.

The table lists this clone with a few counts. The V call is TRBV7-2, the J call TRBJ2-3, with 8 positions matching TRBD2. The CDR3 totals 14 residues. Unmatched junction bases numbered 2, after V lost 1 base and J lost 5 bases. Germline V gene sequence: CDR1 SGHTA, CDR2 FQGNSA. Here the CDR3 DNA reads TGTGCCAGCAGCTTAGGGCTAGCGGGAGATACGCAGTATTTT. Translating gives CASSLGLAGDTQYF.

This chain links TRBV29-1 with TRBJ2-1; 9 bases agree with TRBD2. The CDR3 is 16 residues long. Looked up from germline, CDR1 is SQVTM and CDR2 is ANQGSEA. Trimming took 2 bases from V and 7 from J; bases not matched to a gene: 12. As DNA, the CDR3 is TGCAGCGTTGAACGTCCCCTAGCGGGAAGGCTGAATGAGCAGTTCTTC. Its translation: CSVERPLAGRLNEQFF.